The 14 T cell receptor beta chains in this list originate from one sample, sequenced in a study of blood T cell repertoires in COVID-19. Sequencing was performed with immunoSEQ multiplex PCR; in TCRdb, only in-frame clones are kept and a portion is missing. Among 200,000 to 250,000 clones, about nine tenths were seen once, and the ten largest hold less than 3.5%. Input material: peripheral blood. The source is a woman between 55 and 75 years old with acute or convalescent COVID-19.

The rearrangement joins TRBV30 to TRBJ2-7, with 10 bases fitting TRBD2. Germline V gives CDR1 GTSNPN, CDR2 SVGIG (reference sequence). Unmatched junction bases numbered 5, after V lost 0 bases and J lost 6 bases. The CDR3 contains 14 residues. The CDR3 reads CAWSVGLAAGEQYF. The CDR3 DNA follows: TGTGCCTGGAGTGTAGGACTAGCGGCAGGCGAGCAGTACTTC.

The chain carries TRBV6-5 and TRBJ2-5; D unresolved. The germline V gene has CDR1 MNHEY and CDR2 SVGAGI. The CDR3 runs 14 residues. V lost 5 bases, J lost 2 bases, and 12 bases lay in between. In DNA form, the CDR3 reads TGTGCCAGCAGTCCCTCCCTACGGCAAGAGACCCAGTACTTC. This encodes CASSPSLRQETQYF.

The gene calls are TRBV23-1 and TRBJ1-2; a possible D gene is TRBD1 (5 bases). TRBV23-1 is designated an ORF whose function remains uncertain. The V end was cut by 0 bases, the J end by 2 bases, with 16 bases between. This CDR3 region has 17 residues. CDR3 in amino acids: CASSQSGRKQENYGYTF. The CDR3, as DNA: TGCGCCAGCAGTCAATCGGGAAGAAAACAGGAGAACTATGGCTACACCTTC.

In DNA form, the CDR3 reads TGTGCCAGCAGTTCCACAGGGGGCGTCACTGAAGCTTTCTTT. Its translation is CASSSTGGVTEAFF. The V call is TRBV6-5, the J call TRBJ1-1; 9 nucleotides agree with TRBD1. The CDR3 is 14 amino acids. Per the germline V gene, CDR1 is MNHEY and CDR2 is SVGAGI. V was pared by 4 bases and J by 4 bases, with 4 bases of the junction left unmatched.

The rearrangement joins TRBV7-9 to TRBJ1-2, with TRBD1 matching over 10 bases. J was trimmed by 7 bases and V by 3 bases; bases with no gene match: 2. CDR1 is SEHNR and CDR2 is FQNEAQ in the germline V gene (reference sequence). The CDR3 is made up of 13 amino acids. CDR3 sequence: CASSFGQGGGYTF. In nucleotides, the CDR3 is TGTGCCAGCAGCTTCGGACAGGGGGGTGGCTACACCTTC.

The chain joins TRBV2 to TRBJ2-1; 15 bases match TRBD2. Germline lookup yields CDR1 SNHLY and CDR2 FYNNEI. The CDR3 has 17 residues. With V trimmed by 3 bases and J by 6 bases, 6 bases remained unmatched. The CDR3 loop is CASSDFWTSGRVNEQFF. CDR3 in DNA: TGTGCCAGCAGTGACTTCTGGACTAGCGGGAGGGTCAATGAGCAGTTCTTC.

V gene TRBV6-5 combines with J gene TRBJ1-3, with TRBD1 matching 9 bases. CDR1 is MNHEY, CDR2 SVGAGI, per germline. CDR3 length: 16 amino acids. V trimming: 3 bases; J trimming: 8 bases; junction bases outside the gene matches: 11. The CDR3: CASSYSGTGTRDTIYF. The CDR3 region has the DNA TGTGCCAGCAGTTATTCGGGGACAGGGACGAGAGACACCATATATTTT.

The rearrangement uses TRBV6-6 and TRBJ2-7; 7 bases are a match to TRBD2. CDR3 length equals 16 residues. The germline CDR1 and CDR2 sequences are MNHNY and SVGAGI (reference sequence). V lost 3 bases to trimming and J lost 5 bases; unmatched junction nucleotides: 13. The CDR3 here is CASSYSSRGSLHEQYF. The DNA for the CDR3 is TGTGCCAGCAGTTATAGTTCCCGCGGGAGTTTACACGAGCAGTACTTC.

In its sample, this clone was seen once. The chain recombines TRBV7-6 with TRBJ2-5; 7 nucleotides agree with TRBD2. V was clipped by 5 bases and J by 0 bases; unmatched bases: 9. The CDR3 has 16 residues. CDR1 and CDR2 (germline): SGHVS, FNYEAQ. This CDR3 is CASSPTFGRNQETQYF. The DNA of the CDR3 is TGTGCCAGCAGCCCGACGTTCGGGAGGAACCAAGAGACCCAGTACTTC.

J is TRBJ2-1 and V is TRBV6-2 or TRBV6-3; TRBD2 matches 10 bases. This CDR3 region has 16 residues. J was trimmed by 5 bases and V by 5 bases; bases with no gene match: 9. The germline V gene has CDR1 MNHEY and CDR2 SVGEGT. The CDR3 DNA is TGTGCCAGCAGTAGAGCCGGGACTAGCGTTAACAATGAGCAGTTCTTC. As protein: CASSRAGTSVNNEQFF.

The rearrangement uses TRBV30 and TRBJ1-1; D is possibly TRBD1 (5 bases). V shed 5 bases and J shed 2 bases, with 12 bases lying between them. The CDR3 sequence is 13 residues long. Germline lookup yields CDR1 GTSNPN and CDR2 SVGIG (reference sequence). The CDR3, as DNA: TGTGCCTGGGACTATAGGGGTAACACTGAAGCTTTCTTT. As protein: CAWDYRGNTEAFF.

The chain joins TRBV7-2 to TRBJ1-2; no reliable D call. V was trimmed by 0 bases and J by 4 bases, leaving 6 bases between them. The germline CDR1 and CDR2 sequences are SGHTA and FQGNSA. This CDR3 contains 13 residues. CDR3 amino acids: CASSLAPVYGYTF. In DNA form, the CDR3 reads TGTGCCAGCAGCTTAGCGCCAGTCTATGGCTACACCTTC.

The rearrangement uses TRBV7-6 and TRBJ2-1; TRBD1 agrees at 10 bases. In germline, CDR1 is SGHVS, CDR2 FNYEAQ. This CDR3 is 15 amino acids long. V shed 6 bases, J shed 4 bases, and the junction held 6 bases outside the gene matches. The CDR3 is CASSPGTGAYNEQFF. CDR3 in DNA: TGTGCCAGCAGTCCCGGGACAGGGGCATACAATGAGCAGTTCTTC.

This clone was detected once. Here the CDR3 reads CASMRTGTGELFF. CDR3 in DNA: TGCGCCAGCATGCGGACAGGCACCGGGGAGCTGTTTTTT. This sequence joins TRBV5-1 and TRBJ2-2, with 7 bases matching TRBD1. CDR3 length: 13 residues. The J segment lost 4 bases and the V segment lost 6 bases, leaving 3 bases of the junction unmatched. In germline, CDR1 is SGHRS, CDR2 YFSETQ.